This T cell receptor (beta chain) stems from a study of T-cell memory formation after mild COVID-19. TCRdb re-analysed the 5' RACE reads in MiXCR, keeping a single row per CDR3 protein. The profile covers 400,000 to 500,000 distinct CDR3 sequences, with 18% appearing a single time and under 25% taken by the ten largest. The CDR3 contains 15 residues. Trimming took off 0 bases at V and 5 bases at J, with 12 bases between the two ends. Germline CDR1 and CDR2: LGHNA and YSLEER. The chain couples TRBV4-3 to TRBJ2-3, with D unresolved. This receptor was identified in a man aged 18 to 35 who had mild COVID-19 (a few samples of this study predate the infection). Cell type and time point are not known. The sample was PBMCs or a T cell subset sorted from them (not recorded which). The CDR3 coding sequence is TGCGCCAGCAGCCAAGAGGCACAGTATGAAGATACGCAGTATTTT. It is translated as CASSQEAQYEDTQYF.